This TCR beta chain is from a study of graft-versus-host responses after intestinal transplantation. Study background: Tacrolimus and steroids were given for 2 to 3 years to all recipients after anti-thymocyte globulin induction. General study findings and limits: Graft-versus-host to host-versus-graft clonal ratios in allografts were high in patients with graft-donor T cell macrochimerism. Peak GvH clone levels in circulation were associated with early post-transplant HvG declines. Some GvH clones were seen earlier in gut or blood, suggesting intestinal origin.

With regard to this clone: Its target is not known.

Data came from immunoSEQ multiplex PCR; TCRdb stores just in-frame clones and leaves some out. Of roughly 29,000 clones in the sample, 90% to 95% were seen once. The clonotype was recovered from a human patient who received an intestinal transplant, so some T cells may come from the graft donor. The sequencing used PBMCs, collected about 62 days after intestinal transplant.

In DNA, the CDR3 is TGTGCCACCAGCAGTTGGGATCAGGGACCAGATACGCAGTATTTT. Protein product: CATSSWDQGPDTQYF. The rearrangement links TRBV15 to TRBJ2-3; D assignment may be TRBD1 or TRBD2 (5 bases each). This CDR3 contains 15 residues. V lost 3 bases and J lost 4, with 14 bases in between. Germline V lookup: CDR1 LNHNV, CDR2 YYDKDF (reference sequence).